Reported below is one TCR beta chain. The antigen remains unidentified. This sample is drawn from a study of cytomegalovirus exposure and HLA in healthy donors. Overall study findings and caveats: Highly shared sequence variants in one cluster were likely a sequencing artifact.

In the PCR, 60 Vbeta and 13 Jbeta primers were used. The repertoire was sequenced with immunoSEQ multiplex PCR; TCRdb's copy has only in-frame clones and lacks some. The sample lists roughly 70,000 clones; 65% to 70% were seen once. CDR1 is SGHTA and CDR2 is FQGNSA in the germline V gene. Trimming took off 5 bases at V and 2 bases at J, with 9 bases between the two ends. This CDR3 has 13 amino acids. V gene TRBV7-2 combines with J gene TRBJ2-5; TRBD1 is a possible D gene (6 bases). The sequence was obtained from a male donor in good health and CMV-seropositive. The sequencing sample was made of PBMCs. DNA for the CDR3: TGTGCCAGCAGCCGGACAGAGCAAGAGACCCAGTACTTC. This gives the protein CASSRTEQETQYF.